This entry lists 22 T cell receptor beta chains sequenced from one sample in a study of T cell changes during pregnancy in multiple sclerosis. The data were produced by immunoSEQ multiplex PCR, yet TCRdb's version contains in-frame clones alone and is incomplete. This table holds approximately 17,000 clones, approximately 84% found once. The sample in question was CD8+ T cells from peripheral blood mononuclear cells, obtained in the second trimester of pregnancy. The receptor set was obtained from a female donor in good health, enrolled as a control in a pregnancy study.

The chain carries TRBV7-9 and TRBJ2-1; D is unclear. The V gene's germline CDR1 is SEHNR and CDR2 FQNEAQ (reference sequence). This CDR3 is 13 amino acids long. Trimming removed 1 base from V and 6 bases from J, with 7 bases in between. In DNA, the CDR3 is TGTGCCAGCAGCTTAGGACAACTCAATGAGCAGTTCTTC. Protein product: CASSLGQLNEQFF.

The gene calls are TRBV7-9 and TRBJ2-7; D might be TRBD2 (5 bases). Trimming left V 4 bases short and J 2 bases short, with 6 bases between. Germline CDR1 and CDR2: SEHNR and FQNEAQ (reference sequence). The CDR3 is 12 amino acids. CDR3 amino acids: CASSSGAYEQYF. The CDR3 bases are TGTGCCAGCAGCTCCGGGGCCTACGAGCAGTACTTC.

This rearrangement joins TRBV18 to TRBJ2-5, with D possibly TRBD1 on 6 matching bases. Germline assignment: CDR1 KGHSH and CDR2 LQKENI. The CDR3 loop spans 16 amino acids. V was trimmed by 0 bases and J by 2 bases, leaving 13 bases between them. CDR3 sequence (DNA): TGTGCCAGCTCACCACCTTCAGGGGTGGGGCAAGAGACCCAGTACTTC. The encoded protein is CASSPPSGVGQETQYF.

For the CDR3, the DNA is TGTGCCAGCAGTGAGGCGGGGGGGAGCACAGATACGCAGTATTTT. Amino acid sequence: CASSEAGGSTDTQYF. V and J are TRBV6-4 and TRBJ2-3; 9 bases agree with TRBD2. V was pared by 3 bases and J by 0 bases, with 1 base of the junction left unmatched. The CDR3 is made up of 15 amino acids. Germline V gives CDR1 MRHNA, CDR2 SNTAGT.

This rearrangement joins TRBV30 to TRBJ2-1; tentative D call: TRBD2 (5 bases). CDR1 and CDR2 from the germline V gene are GTSNPN and SVGIG (reference sequence). This CDR3 region has 14 residues. Trimming left V 5 bases short and J 2 bases short, with 13 bases between. The chain's CDR3 is CAWGSGSAYNEQFF. The CDR3, as DNA: TGTGCCTGGGGTTCGGGATCTGCCTACAATGAGCAGTTCTTC. Full variable domain (outside the CDR3, taken from reference TRBV30 and TRBJ2-1): SQTIHQWPATLVQPVGSPLSLECTVEGTSNPNLYWYRQAAGRGLQLLFYSVGIGQISSEVPQNLSASRPQDRQFILSSKKLLLSDSGFYLCAWGSGSAYNEQFFGPGTRLTVL.

The rearrangement joins TRBV19 to TRBJ1-5, with D uncertain. The germline V gene encodes CDR1 LNHDA and CDR2 SQIVND (reference sequence). Deletions cut 2 bases from V and 3 bases from J, with 14 bases between. This CDR3 contains 16 residues. CDR3 region: CASSISASSFNQPQHF. The CDR3 DNA follows: TGTGCCAGTAGTATAAGTGCTAGCTCGTTCAATCAGCCCCAGCATTTT.

This clone was observed once. This rearrangement joins TRBV7-9 to TRBJ1-5; 7 bases agree with TRBD1. V dropped 5 bases and J dropped 3; count of bases not matched to a gene: 4. Germline CDR1 and CDR2: SEHNR and FQNEAQ (reference sequence). The length of the CDR3 is 14 residues. The CDR3 DNA reads as TGTGCCAGCAGCAGGGACAGTCCCAATCAGCCCCAGCATTTT. Translating it yields CASSRDSPNQPQHF.

The chain has TRBV28 and TRBJ1-1; a possible D gene is TRBD1 (6 bases). Trimming shortened V by 6 bases and J by 1 base, and 27 bases separated the two germline ends. CDR3 size: 19 residues. CDR1 MDHEN and CDR2 SYDVKM come from the germline V gene. The CDR3 protein is CASRKGPFDYRVGNTEAFF. DNA for the CDR3: TGTGCCAGCAGGAAAGGACCCTTCGATTACAGGGTGGGGAACACTGAAGCTTTCTTT. The full variable domain, in which reference TRBV28 and TRBJ1-1 provide the parts outside the CDR3, is DVKVTQSSRYLVKRTGEKVFLECVQDMDHENMFWYRQDPGLGLRLIYFSYDVKMKEKGDIPEGYSVSREKKERFSLILESASTNQTSMYLCASRKGPFDYRVGNTEAFFGQGTRLTVV.

The chain recombines TRBV6-1 with TRBJ1-5, with a weak D call TRBD1 (5 bases). Germline CDR1 MNHNS, CDR2 SASEGT. The CDR3 runs 15 residues. The V end lost 2 bases, the J end lost 2 bases, and 10 bases lay between the germline ends. CDR3 residues: CASSETAGGNQPQHF. CDR3 DNA sequence: TGTGCCAGCAGTGAAACTGCGGGGGGCAATCAGCCCCAGCATTTT.

V and J are TRBV28 and TRBJ2-3; 11 bases match TRBD2. CDR1 is MDHEN, CDR2 SYDVKM, per germline. V dropped 3 bases and J dropped 1; count of bases not matched to a gene: 0. CDR3 length: 15 amino acids. This CDR3 is CASSLTSGGTDTQYF. CDR3 sequence (DNA): TGTGCCAGCAGTTTGACTAGCGGGGGCACAGATACGCAGTATTTT. Full variable domain (outside the CDR3, taken from reference TRBV28 and TRBJ2-3): DVKVTQSSRYLVKRTGEKVFLECVQDMDHENMFWYRQDPGLGLRLIYFSYDVKMKEKGDIPEGYSVSREKKERFSLILESASTNQTSMYLCASSLTSGGTDTQYFGPGTRLTVL.

The chain employs TRBV4-3 and TRBJ1-1; TRBD1 aligns across 9 bases. Germline V gene sequence: CDR1 LGHNA, CDR2 YSLEER. Unmatched junction bases numbered 12, after V lost 5 bases and J lost 8 bases. The CDR3 is made up of 15 amino acids. For the CDR3, the DNA is TGCGCCAGCAGCGAAGGGGGTACAGGGGGCCAAGAAGCTTTCTTT. Protein: CASSEGGTGGQEAFF.

J is TRBJ1-5 and V is TRBV15, with TRBD1 identical over 8 bases. Germline lookup yields CDR1 LNHNV and CDR2 YYDKDF (reference sequence). The J segment lost 8 bases and the V segment lost 1 base, leaving 10 bases of the junction unmatched. The CDR3 extends over 16 amino acids. The CDR3 DNA sequence: TGTGCCACCAGCAGAGCTCCCGGACAGGGAGGTAAGCCCCAGCATTTT. Translating gives CATSRAPGQGGKPQHF.

The count of this clone is one. V usage is TRBV6-5 and J usage is TRBJ2-7; 9 bases are shared with TRBD2. The CDR3 totals 16 residues. Unmatched junction bases numbered 10, after V lost 0 bases and J lost 7 bases. The germline V gene has CDR1 MNHEY and CDR2 SVGAGI. CDR3 coding DNA: TGTGCCAGCAGTTACTCGACTAGCGGTGACTCTATGGAGCAGTACTTC. It encodes CASSYSTSGDSMEQYF.

The V and J genes are TRBV7-2 and TRBJ2-1, with TRBD1 matching over 9 bases. Trimming removed 4 bases from V and 3 bases from J; junction bases left unmatched: 7. Germline V gene sequence: CDR1 SGHTA, CDR2 FQGNSA. This CDR3 is 16 amino acids long. DNA for the CDR3: TGTGCCAGCAGCTCCAGGTCGGGACAGGGCTACAATGAGCAGTTCTTC. This encodes CASSSRSGQGYNEQFF.

The chain combines TRBV6-5 with TRBJ2-5; possibly TRBD1 for D (5 bases). Germline V gene sequence: CDR1 MNHEY, CDR2 SVGAGI. This CDR3 region has 15 residues. Trimming removed 0 bases at V and 2 bases at J, with 10 bases between. The CDR3 spells CASSYSPGPQETQYF. The DNA of the CDR3 is TGTGCCAGCAGTTACTCCCCAGGGCCTCAAGAGACCCAGTACTTC.

V usage is TRBV29-1 and J usage is TRBJ1-2; D might be TRBD1 (5 bases). Trimming removed 0 bases at V and 8 bases at J, with 19 bases between. This CDR3 is 15 amino acids long. Germline assignment: CDR1 SQVTM and CDR2 ANQGSEA. DNA of the CDR3: TGCAGCGTTGAAGACCCCGACAGATTTGTAGGCGGCTACACCTTC. Encoded protein: CSVEDPDRFVGGYTF.

This clone was observed a single time. This chain links TRBV2 with TRBJ1-5; 9 bases align to TRBD1. The CDR3 is 17 amino acids. Germline CDR1 is SNHLY and CDR2 is FYNNEI. Trimming cost V 4 bases and J 7 bases; bases outside gene matches: 14. CDR3 sequence: CASSGPGQGLQGQPQHF. For the CDR3, the DNA is TGTGCCAGCAGTGGGCCGGGACAGGGTCTCCAGGGGCAGCCCCAGCATTTT.

This sequence joins TRBV6-5 and TRBJ1-2, with no clear D. Germline CDR1 is MNHEY and CDR2 is SVGAGI. V gave up 6 bases and J gave up 3 bases, with 11 bases separating them. This CDR3 contains 13 residues. This CDR3 is CASSPTDDYGYTF. CDR3 sequence (DNA): TGTGCCAGCAGCCCGACTGACGACTATGGCTACACCTTC.

The chain uses TRBV10-3 and TRBJ1-2; tentative D call: TRBD1 (5 bases). Germline V gene lookup returns CDR1 ENHRY and CDR2 SYGVKD. V lost 0 bases and J lost 6, with 20 bases in between. This CDR3 region has 17 residues. The CDR3 here is CAISESESRSGVDGYTF. The CDR3 coding sequence is TGTGCCATCAGTGAGTCGGAGAGTCGATCGGGGGTTGATGGCTACACCTTC.

The chain carries TRBV30 and TRBJ2-1; D is ambiguous. With 0 bases removed from V and 6 bases from J, the gap between germline ends came to 9 bases. The CDR3 is 13 amino acids. The V gene's germline CDR1 is GTSNPN and CDR2 SVGIG (reference sequence). In nucleotides, the CDR3 is TGTGCCTGGAGTGTAGTAACTCCCAATGAGCAGTTCTTC. Its translation: CAWSVVTPNEQFF.

The J gene is TRBJ2-1, the V gene TRBV18; 7 bases are shared with TRBD1. V dropped 5 bases and J dropped 3; count of bases not matched to a gene: 16. This CDR3 is built from 18 residues. Germline V gives CDR1 KGHSH, CDR2 LQKENI. CDR3 sequence (DNA): TGTGCCAGCTCAGGACGGACCAGACAGGGACGAAACTACAATGAGCAGTTCTTC. It encodes CASSGRTRQGRNYNEQFF.

This clone has just one count. V gene TRBV6-5 combines with J gene TRBJ2-3; TRBD2 matches at 12 bases. Germline CDR1 is MNHEY and CDR2 is SVGAGI. The CDR3 covers 15 residues. V was pared by 9 bases and J by 1 base, with 5 bases of the junction left unmatched. The chain's CDR3 is CASSSGGAGTDTQYF. CDR3 in DNA: TGTGCCAGTTCTAGCGGGGGGGCCGGCACAGATACGCAGTATTTT.